One sample yielded the 12 T cell receptor beta chains listed below, sequenced in a study of T cell responses to AZD1222 COVID-19 vaccine (dated by TCRdb to the early 2020s). Read against the paper, the sample's time point label means: baseline before first vaccination. The library came from the immunoSEQ multiplex PCR assay. Not all clones reach the TCRdb copy of this immuneACCESS table, which keeps in-frame sequences only. Checked studies attribute under half of the gap to unresolved V genes and leave the rest unexplained. The sample table holds fewer than 110,000 clones, of which around 90% were seen once. The ten top clones hold about 4.5% of the sample. This material consisted of peripheral blood, taken on day 0 of AZD1222 vaccination. Receptor source: an adult in good health.

V and J are TRBV4-1 and TRBJ1-2, with D possibly matching TRBD1 (6 bases). Germline values: CDR1 MGHRA, CDR2 YSYEKL. The CDR3 spans 16 residues. V was cut by 0 bases and J by 5 bases, with 16 bases left in between. Here the CDR3 reads CASSQEAGQGKYGYTF. CDR3 DNA sequence: TGCGCCAGCAGCCAAGAAGCGGGACAAGGCAAATATGGCTACACCTTC.

The chain couples TRBV7-2 to TRBJ2-1; 10 positions match TRBD2. V shed 7 bases and J 2 bases; nucleotides not matched to a gene: 14. The germline CDR1 and CDR2 sequences are SGHTA and FQGNSA. The CDR3 sequence is 18 residues long. CDR3 loop: CASNQGWASGGPYNEQFF. CDR3 in DNA: TGTGCCAGCAACCAAGGGTGGGCTAGCGGGGGCCCCTACAATGAGCAGTTCTTC. The full variable domain, in which reference TRBV7-2 and TRBJ2-1 provide the parts outside the CDR3, is GAGVSQSPSNKVTEKGKDVELRCDPISGHTALYWYRQSLGQGLEFLIYFQGNSAPDKSGLPSDRFSAERTGGSVSTLTIQRTQQEDSAVYLCASNQGWASGGPYNEQFFGPGTRLTVL.

The V gene is TRBV12-3 or TRBV12-4, the J gene TRBJ1-1, with TRBD1 as a possible D gene (5 bases). V was cut by 4 bases and J by 8 bases, with 8 bases left in between. The length of the CDR3 is 11 residues. The CDR3 loop reads CASSSDREAFF. The DNA for the CDR3 is TGTGCCAGCAGTTCAGACAGAGAAGCTTTCTTT.

V gene TRBV9 combines with J gene TRBJ2-3; 11 nucleotides match TRBD2. CDR1 is SGDLS, CDR2 YYNGEE, per germline. The CDR3 totals 16 residues. V shed 4 bases and J 7 bases; nucleotides not matched to a gene: 11. The CDR3 DNA is TGTGCCAGCAGCACTTCTAGCGGGGGGCCGGTACATACGCAGTATTTT. It specifies CASSTSSGGPVHTQYF.

The rearrangement uses TRBV7-2 and TRBJ2-3; 10 nucleotides line up with TRBD2. Germline V CDR1 and CDR2: SGHTA, FQGNSA. The CDR3 length is 15 residues. Trimming removed 5 bases from V and 5 bases from J; junction bases left unmatched: 7. The CDR3 DNA follows: TGTGCCAGCAGCCTTACGTCTAGCGGGAGAGATACGCAGTATTTT. It yields the protein CASSLTSSGRDTQYF.

The gene calls are TRBV21-1 and TRBJ1-6. TRBV21-1 is annotated as a pseudogene. CDR3 length: 20 amino acids. The chain's CDR3 is CASSKSRSTRPRSYNSPLHF. Written as DNA, the CDR3 is TGTGCCAGCAGCAAAAGTCGGAGTACTCGACCTAGGTCCTATAATTCACCCCTCCACTTT.

J is TRBJ1-5 and V is TRBV30; D uncertain. V was shortened by 0 bases and J by 5 bases, with 8 bases between the two germline ends. Germline loops: CDR1 GTSNPN, CDR2 SVGIG (reference sequence). The CDR3 contains 13 residues. The CDR3 bases are TGTGCCTGGAGTGTACAAACAGATCAGCCCCAGCATTTT. Translation: CAWSVQTDQPQHF.

Only a few counts were recorded for this clone. The rearrangement uses TRBV19 and TRBJ1-2; maybe TRBD1 (5 bases). The CDR3 has 14 residues. In germline, CDR1 is LNHDA, CDR2 SQIVND (reference sequence). Trimming took off 8 bases at V and 5 bases at J, with 18 bases between the two ends. CDR3 loop: CASSRDGSLYGYTF. For the CDR3, the DNA is TGTGCCAGTTCCCGGGACGGCAGCTTATATGGCTACACCTTC.

The chain carries TRBV4-2 and TRBJ1-5; D is unclear. CDR3 length: 13 amino acids. V shed 2 bases and J shed 9 bases, with 11 bases lying between them. In germline, CDR1 is LGHNA, CDR2 YNFKEQ. The CDR3 region is CASSQTSGRPQHF. The CDR3 bases are TGTGCCAGCAGCCAAACCAGTGGTAGGCCCCAGCATTTT.

The V gene is TRBV24-1, the J gene TRBJ2-1, with TRBD2 matching 10 bases. The germline gives CDR1 KGHDR, CDR2 SFDVKD. The CDR3 is made up of 16 amino acids. Trimming at V came to 4 bases and at J to 2 bases, leaving 4 bases not matched to a gene. CDR3 protein: CATSDQREGPYNEQFF. The CDR3 DNA reads TGTGCCACCAGTGACCAGCGGGAGGGCCCCTACAATGAGCAGTTCTTC.

This sequence joins TRBV30 and TRBJ2-3; TRBD1 matches at 9 bases. The CDR3 contains 15 residues. Germline loops: CDR1 GTSNPN, CDR2 SVGIG (reference sequence). J gave up 4 bases and V 2 bases, and 7 bases lay outside the gene matches. CDR3 sequence (DNA): TGTGCCTGGAGTAAAACAGACAGGGGGGCAGATACGCAGTATTTT. Residues: CAWSKTDRGADTQYF.

CDR3 DNA: TGTGCCTGGGGAAAGAGGAATAATCAGCCCCAGCATTTT. Protein: CAWGKRNNQPQHF. J is TRBJ1-5 and V is TRBV30; D gene uncertain. The CDR3 runs to 13 residues. V lost 5 bases to trimming and J lost 4 bases, with 12 bases between them. Per germline, CDR1 GTSNPN and CDR2 SVGIG (reference sequence). The entire variable domain, with the rest obtained from reference TRBV30 and TRBJ1-5, is as follows: SQTIHQWPATLVQPVGSPLSLECTVEGTSNPNLYWYRQAAGRGLQLLFYSVGIGQISSEVPQNLSASRPQDRQFILSSKKLLLSDSGFYLCAWGKRNNQPQHFGDGTRLSIL.